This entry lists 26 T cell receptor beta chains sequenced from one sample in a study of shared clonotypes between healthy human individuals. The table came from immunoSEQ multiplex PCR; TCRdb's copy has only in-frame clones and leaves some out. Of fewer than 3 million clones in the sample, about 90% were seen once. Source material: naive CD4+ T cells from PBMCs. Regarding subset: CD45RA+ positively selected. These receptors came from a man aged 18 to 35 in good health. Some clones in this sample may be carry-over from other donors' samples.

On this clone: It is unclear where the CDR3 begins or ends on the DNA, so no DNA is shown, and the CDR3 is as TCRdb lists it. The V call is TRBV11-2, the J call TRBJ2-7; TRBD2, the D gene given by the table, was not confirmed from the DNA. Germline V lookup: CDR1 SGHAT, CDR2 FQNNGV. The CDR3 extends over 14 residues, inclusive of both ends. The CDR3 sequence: CASSLVFASGTLYF.

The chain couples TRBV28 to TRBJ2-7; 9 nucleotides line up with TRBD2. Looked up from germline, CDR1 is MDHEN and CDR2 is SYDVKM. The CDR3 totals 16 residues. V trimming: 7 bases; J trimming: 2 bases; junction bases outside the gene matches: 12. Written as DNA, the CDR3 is TGTGCCAGCACCCCCGGGGGAGGCGGGAGGGCCTACGAGCAGTACTTC. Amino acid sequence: CASTPGGGGRAYEQYF. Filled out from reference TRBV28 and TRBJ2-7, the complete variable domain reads DVKVTQSSRYLVKRTGEKVFLECVQDMDHENMFWYRQDPGLGLRLIYFSYDVKMKEKGDIPEGYSVSREKKERFSLILESASTNQTSMYLCASTPGGGGRAYEQYFGPGTRLTVT.

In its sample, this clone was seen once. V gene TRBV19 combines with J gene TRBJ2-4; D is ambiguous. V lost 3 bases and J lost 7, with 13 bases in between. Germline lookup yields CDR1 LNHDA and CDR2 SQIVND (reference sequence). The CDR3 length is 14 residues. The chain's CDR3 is CASSIGAVRNIQYF. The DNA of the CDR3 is TGTGCCAGTAGTATTGGCGCAGTCCGGAACATTCAGTACTTC.

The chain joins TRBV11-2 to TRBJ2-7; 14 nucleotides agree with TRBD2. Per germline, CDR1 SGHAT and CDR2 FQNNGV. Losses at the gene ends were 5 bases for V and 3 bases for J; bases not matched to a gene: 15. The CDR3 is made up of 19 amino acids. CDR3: CASSPLGTSGSRVLYEQYF. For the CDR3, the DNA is TGTGCCAGCAGCCCGCTCGGGACTAGCGGGAGTCGGGTCCTCTACGAGCAGTACTTC. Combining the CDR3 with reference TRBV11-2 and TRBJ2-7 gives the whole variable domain EAGVAQSPRYKIIEKRQSVAFWCNPISGHATLYWYQQILGQGPKLLIQFQNNGVVDDSQLPKDRFSAERLKGVDSTLKIQPAKLEDSAVYLCASSPLGTSGSRVLYEQYFGPGTRLTVT.

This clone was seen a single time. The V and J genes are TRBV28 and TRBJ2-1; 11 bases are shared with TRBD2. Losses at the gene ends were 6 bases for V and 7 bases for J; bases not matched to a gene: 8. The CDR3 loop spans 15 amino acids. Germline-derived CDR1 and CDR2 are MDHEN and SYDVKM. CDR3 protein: CASRLPGLAVNEQFF. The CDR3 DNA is TGTGCCAGCAGACTCCCGGGACTAGCGGTTAATGAGCAGTTCTTC.

CDR3 bases: TGCAGCGCCTCGCGACAGCTCTCCTACAATGAGCAGTTCTTC. This gives the protein CSASRQLSYNEQFF. The rearrangement uses TRBV29-1 and TRBJ2-1, with D perhaps TRBD1 (5 bases). The CDR3 totals 14 residues. V was pared by 7 bases and J by 0 bases, with 13 bases between. CDR1 and CDR2 from the germline V gene are SQVTM and ANQGSEA.

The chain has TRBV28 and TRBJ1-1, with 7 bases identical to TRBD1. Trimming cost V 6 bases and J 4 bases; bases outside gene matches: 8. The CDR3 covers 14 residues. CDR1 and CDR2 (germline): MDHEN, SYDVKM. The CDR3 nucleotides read TGTGCCAGCAGAATTACAGGGGCGGGCACTGAAGCTTTCTTT. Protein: CASRITGAGTEAFF.

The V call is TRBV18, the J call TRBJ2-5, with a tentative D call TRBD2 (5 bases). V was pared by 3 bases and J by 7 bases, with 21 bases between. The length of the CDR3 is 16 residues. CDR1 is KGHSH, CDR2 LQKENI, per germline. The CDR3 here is CASSPRSGRGDGTQYF. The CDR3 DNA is TGTGCCAGCTCACCGCGATCGGGCCGGGGAGATGGGACCCAGTACTTC. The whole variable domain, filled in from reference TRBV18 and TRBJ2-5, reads NAGVMQNPRHLVRRRGQEARLRCSPMKGHSHVYWYRQLPEEGLKFMVYLQKENIIDESGMPKERFSAEFPKEGPSILRIQQVVRGDSAAYFCASSPRSGRGDGTQYFGPGTRLLVL.

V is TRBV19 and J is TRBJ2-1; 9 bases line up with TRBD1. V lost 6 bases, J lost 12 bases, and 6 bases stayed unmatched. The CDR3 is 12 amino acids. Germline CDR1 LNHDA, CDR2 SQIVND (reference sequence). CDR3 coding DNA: TGTGCCAGTAGGGGACAGGGTAGCGGGCAGTTCTTC. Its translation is CASRGQGSGQFF.

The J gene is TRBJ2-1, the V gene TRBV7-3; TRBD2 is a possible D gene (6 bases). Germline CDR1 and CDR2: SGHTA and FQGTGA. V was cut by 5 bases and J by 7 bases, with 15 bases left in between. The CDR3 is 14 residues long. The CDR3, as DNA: TGTGCCAGCAGCCTAAAAGCGGGCCCAAATGAGCAGTTCTTC. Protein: CASSLKAGPNEQFF.

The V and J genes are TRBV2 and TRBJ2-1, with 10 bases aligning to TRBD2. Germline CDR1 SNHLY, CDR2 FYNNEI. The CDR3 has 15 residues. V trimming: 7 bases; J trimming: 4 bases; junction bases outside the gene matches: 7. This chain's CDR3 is CASTEREGEYNEQFF. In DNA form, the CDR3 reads TGTGCCAGCACCGAGCGGGAGGGGGAGTACAATGAGCAGTTCTTC.

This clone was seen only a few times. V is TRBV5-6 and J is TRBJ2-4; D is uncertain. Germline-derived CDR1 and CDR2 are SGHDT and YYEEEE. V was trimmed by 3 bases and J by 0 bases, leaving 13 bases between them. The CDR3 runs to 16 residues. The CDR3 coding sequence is TGTGCCAGCAGCTCTCGCGGCGAGTTAGCCAAAAACATTCAGTACTTC. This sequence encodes CASSSRGELAKNIQYF. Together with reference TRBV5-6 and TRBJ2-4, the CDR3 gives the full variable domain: DAGVTQSPTHLIKTRGQQVTLRCSPKSGHDTVSWYQQALGQGPQFIFQYYEEEERQRGNFPDRFSGHQFPNYSSELNVNALLLGDSALYLCASSSRGELAKNIQYFGAGTRLSVL.

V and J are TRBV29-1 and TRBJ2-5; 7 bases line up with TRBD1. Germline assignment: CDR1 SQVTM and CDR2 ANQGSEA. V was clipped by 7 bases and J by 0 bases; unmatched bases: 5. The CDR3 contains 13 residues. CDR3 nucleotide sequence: TGCAGCGCGGGGACAGCGTACCAAGAGACCCAGTACTTC. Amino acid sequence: CSAGTAYQETQYF.

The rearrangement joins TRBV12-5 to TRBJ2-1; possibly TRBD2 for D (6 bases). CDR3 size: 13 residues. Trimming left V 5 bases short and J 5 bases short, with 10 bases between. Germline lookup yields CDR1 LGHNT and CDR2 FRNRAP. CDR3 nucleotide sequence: TGTGCTAGTGGTCCCTCGGGGGACAATGAGCAGTTCTTC. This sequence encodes CASGPSGDNEQFF. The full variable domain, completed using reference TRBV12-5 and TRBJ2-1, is DARVTQTPRHKVTEMGQEVTMRCQPILGHNTVFWYRQTMMQGLELLAYFRNRAPLDDSGMPKDRFSAEMPDATLATLKIQPSEPRDSAVYFCASGPSGDNEQFFGPGTRLTVL.

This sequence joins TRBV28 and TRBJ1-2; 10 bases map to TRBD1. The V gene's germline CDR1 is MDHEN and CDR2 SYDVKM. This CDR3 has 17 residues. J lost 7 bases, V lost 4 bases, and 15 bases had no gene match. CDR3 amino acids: CASSWVTGTGDDGGYTF. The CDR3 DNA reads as TGTGCCAGCAGTTGGGTAACCGGGACAGGGGATGATGGTGGCTACACCTTC.

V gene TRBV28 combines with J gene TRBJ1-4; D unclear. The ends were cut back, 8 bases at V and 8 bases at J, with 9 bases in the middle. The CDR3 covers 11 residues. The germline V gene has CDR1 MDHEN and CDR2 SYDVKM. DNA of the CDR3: TGTGCCAGCTCAATGGAGGAAAAACTGTTTTTT. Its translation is CASSMEEKLFF. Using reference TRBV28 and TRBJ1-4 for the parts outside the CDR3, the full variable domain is DVKVTQSSRYLVKRTGEKVFLECVQDMDHENMFWYRQDPGLGLRLIYFSYDVKMKEKGDIPEGYSVSREKKERFSLILESASTNQTSMYLCASSMEEKLFFGSGTQLSVL.

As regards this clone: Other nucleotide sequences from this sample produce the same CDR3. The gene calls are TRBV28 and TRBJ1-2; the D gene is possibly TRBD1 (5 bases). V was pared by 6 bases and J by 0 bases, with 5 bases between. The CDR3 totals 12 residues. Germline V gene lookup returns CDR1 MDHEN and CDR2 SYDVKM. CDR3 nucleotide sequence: TGTGCCAGCAGCAGGGCTAACTATGGCTACACCTTC. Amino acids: CASSRANYGYTF.

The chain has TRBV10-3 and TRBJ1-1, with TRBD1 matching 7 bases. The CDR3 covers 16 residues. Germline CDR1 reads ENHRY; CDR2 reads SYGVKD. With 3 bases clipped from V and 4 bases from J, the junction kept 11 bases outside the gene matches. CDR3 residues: CAISEMRQGNPTEAFF. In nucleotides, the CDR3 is TGTGCCATCAGTGAAATGAGACAGGGCAATCCCACTGAAGCTTTCTTT.

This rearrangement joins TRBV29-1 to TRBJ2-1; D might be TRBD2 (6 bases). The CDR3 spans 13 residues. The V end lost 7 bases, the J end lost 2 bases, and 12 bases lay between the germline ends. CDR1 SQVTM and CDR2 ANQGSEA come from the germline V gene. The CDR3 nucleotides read TGCAGCGCCGGCGCGGGAACCTACAATGAGCAGTTCTTC. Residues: CSAGAGTYNEQFF.

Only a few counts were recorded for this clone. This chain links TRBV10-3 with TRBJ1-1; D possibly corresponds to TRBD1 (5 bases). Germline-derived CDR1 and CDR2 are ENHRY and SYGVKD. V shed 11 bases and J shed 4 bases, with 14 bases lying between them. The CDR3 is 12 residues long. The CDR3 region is CASYDGGTEAFF. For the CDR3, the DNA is TGTGCCTCATACGACGGGGGCACTGAAGCTTTCTTT.

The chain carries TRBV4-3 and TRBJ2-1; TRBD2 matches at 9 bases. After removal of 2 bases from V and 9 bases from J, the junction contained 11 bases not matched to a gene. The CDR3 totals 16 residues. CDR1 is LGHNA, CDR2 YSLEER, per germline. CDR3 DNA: TGCGCCAGCAGCCAAACAACAGGCGTAGCGGGAGTTGAGCAGTTCTTC. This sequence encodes CASSQTTGVAGVEQFF.

CDR3 in DNA: TGCGCCAGCAGCACGGGTCAGGGATTTTCAGATACGCAGTATTTT. Amino acids: CASSTGQGFSDTQYF. The rearrangement uses TRBV5-1 and TRBJ2-3, with D maybe TRBD1 (5 bases). The V gene lost 4 bases and the J gene lost 4 bases, with 16 bases spanning the gap. The CDR3 covers 15 residues. Per the germline V gene, CDR1 is SGHRS and CDR2 is YFSETQ.

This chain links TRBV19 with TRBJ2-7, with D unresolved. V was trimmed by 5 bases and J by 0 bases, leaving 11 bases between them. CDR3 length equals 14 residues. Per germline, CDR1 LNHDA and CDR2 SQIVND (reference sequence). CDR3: CASSEFKDSYEQYF. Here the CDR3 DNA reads TGTGCCAGTAGTGAATTTAAGGACTCCTACGAGCAGTACTTC.

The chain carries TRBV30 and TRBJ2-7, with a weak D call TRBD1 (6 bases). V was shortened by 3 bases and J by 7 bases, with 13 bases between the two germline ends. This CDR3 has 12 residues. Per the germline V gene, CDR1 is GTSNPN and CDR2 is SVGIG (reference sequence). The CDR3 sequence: CAWRQGMVEQYF. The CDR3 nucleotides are TGTGCCTGGAGGCAGGGGATGGTGGAGCAGTACTTC. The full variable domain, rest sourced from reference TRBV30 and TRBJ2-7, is SQTIHQWPATLVQPVGSPLSLECTVEGTSNPNLYWYRQAAGRGLQLLFYSVGIGQISSEVPQNLSASRPQDRQFILSSKKLLLSDSGFYLCAWRQGMVEQYFGPGTRLTVT.

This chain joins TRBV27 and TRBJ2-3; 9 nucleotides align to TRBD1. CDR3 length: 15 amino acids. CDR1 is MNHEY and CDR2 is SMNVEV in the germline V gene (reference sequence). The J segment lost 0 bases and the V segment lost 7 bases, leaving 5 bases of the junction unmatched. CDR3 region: CASIRTGVSTDTQYF. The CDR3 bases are TGTGCCAGCATACGGACAGGGGTTAGCACAGATACGCAGTATTTT.

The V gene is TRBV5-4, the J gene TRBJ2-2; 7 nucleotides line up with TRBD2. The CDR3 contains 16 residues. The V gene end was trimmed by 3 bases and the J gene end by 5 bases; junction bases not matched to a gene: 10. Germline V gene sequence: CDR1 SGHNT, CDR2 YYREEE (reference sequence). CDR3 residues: CASSWGGKVETGELFF. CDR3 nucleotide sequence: TGTGCCAGCAGCTGGGGGGGTAAAGTAGAAACCGGGGAGCTGTTTTTT. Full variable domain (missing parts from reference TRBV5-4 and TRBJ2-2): ETGVTQSPTHLIKTRGQQVTLRCSSQSGHNTVSWYQQALGQGPQFIFQYYREEENGRGNFPPRFSGLQFPNYSSELNVNALELDDSALYLCASSWGGKVETGELFFGEGSRLTVL.